This T cell receptor beta chain was recovered during a study of T cell clonality in common variable immunodeficiency. Study-wide results and caveats: Fewer TCRbeta clones were shared among CVID subjects than controls.

This clone was seen many times. Its target is not known. Sequencing ends 3 residues short of the CDR3 end; the germline J gene provides the rest. Only in-frame clones appear in the TCRdb table, and some are missing; sequencing was by immunoSEQ multiplex PCR. The sample includes some 28,000 clones, none of them occurring once. The CDR3 contains 12 residues. Germline loops: CDR1 DFQATT, CDR2 SNEGSKA (reference sequence). Losses at the gene ends were 5 bases for V and 5 bases for J; bases not matched to a gene: 4. The sequenced sample consisted of peripheral blood mononuclear cells. The source of this sequence is a person aged 18-69 years in good health. The J gene is TRBJ2-5, the V gene TRBV20-1, with 8 positions matching TRBD2. The covered CDR3 bases are TGCAGTGCTCCTCGGGGGGGGGAGACC. This gives the protein CSAPRGGET. The full CDR3 is CSAPRGGETQYF.